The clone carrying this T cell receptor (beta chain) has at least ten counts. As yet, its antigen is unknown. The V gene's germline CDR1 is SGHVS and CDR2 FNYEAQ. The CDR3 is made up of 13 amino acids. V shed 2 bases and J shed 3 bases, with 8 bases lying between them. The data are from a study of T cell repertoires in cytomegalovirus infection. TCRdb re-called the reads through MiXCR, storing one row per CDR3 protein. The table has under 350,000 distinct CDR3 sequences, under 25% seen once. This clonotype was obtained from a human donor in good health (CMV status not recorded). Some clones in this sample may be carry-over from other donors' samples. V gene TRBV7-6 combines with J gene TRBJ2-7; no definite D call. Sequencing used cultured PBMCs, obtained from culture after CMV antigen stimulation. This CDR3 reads CASSLHPSYEQYV. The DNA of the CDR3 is TGTGCCAGCAGCTTACATCCTAGCTACGAGCAGTACGTC.